These 30 T cell receptor beta chains originate from one sample sequenced in a study of blood T cells in healthy people across ages (dated by TCRdb to between 2014 and 2017). Libraries were constructed by 5' RACE. Sequencing was carried out with an Illumina HiSeq 2500. A second PCR of about 6 to 12 cycles was run with a J-beta primer mix and a sample-barcoded 5' primer. TCRdb trimmed public reads at Q25 via fastp, called clones via MiXCR and kept in-frame beta chains. Rows merge per CDR3 protein into single entries with the most common DNA and genes. The sample includes 450,000 to 700,000 distinct CDR3 sequences, with 25% to 30% observed a single time. The ten most abundant clones make up approximately 17% of the sample. Specimen: blood. These receptors originate from a woman in her 70s in good health.

This clonotype appeared a few times. This chain joins TRBV6-1 and TRBJ2-5, with TRBD2 matching 10 bases. The J call may be mistaken, given a closer DNA end match to TRBJ2-1. Germline lookup yields CDR1 MNHNS and CDR2 SASEGT. This CDR3 spans 15 amino acids. The CDR3 sequence is CASRELAGPPGEQFF. The DNA for the CDR3 is TGTGCCAGCAGGGAACTAGCGGGACCCCCTGGAGAGCAGTTCTTC.

Concerning this clonotype: At one end the junction does not follow the germline gene, possibly because of a read error. The CDR3, as DNA: TGTACCAGCAGGAGGACAGGGGGAACTACAGAGCAGTACTTC. Its protein product is CTSRRTGGTTEQYF. V usage is TRBV14 and J usage is TRBJ2-7; 10 positions match TRBD1. The CDR3 is 14 residues long. Germline V gene lookup returns CDR1 SGHDN and CDR2 FVKESK.

The chain employs TRBV24-1 and TRBJ2-3; TRBD1 agrees at 7 bases. This CDR3 is 14 amino acids long. Germline V gene lookup returns CDR1 KGHDR and CDR2 SFDVKD. With 6 bases clipped from V and 4 bases from J, the junction kept 6 bases outside the gene matches. The CDR3 here is CATSQYQGADTQYF. The CDR3 bases are TGTGCCACCAGTCAGTACCAGGGGGCAGATACGCAGTATTTT.

The V and J genes are TRBV20-1 and TRBJ2-1, with 7 bases aligning to TRBD1. Trimming cost V 3 bases and J 12 bases; bases outside gene matches: 8. Germline loops: CDR1 DFQATT, CDR2 SNEGSKA (reference sequence). CDR3 length equals 12 residues. In DNA, the CDR3 is TGCAGTGCTAGCCAGGGGGACGAGAGGCAGTTCTTC. Translating it yields CSASQGDERQFF.

This clonotype was detected only a few times. This chain uses TRBV5-1 with TRBJ2-7, with D perhaps TRBD1 (6 bases). Deletions cut 3 bases from V and 5 bases from J, with 18 bases between. The CDR3 is made up of 15 amino acids. From germline, CDR1 is SGHRS and CDR2 YFSETQ. CDR3 sequence (DNA): TGCGCCAGCAGCTCCCTAACGTTATCAGGGGACGAGCAGTACTTC. This encodes CASSSLTLSGDEQYF.

This clonotype has just a few counts. The chain combines TRBV4-2 with TRBJ1-6, with TRBD1 matching over 9 bases. Germline CDR1 and CDR2: LGHNA and YNFKEQ. The CDR3 runs to 17 residues. V was pared by 4 bases and J by 10 bases, with 14 bases of the junction left unmatched. The CDR3 is CASSPTLQGASGSPLHF. CDR3 in DNA: TGTGCCAGCAGCCCGACCCTACAGGGGGCCTCGGGGTCACCCCTCCACTTT.

The J gene is TRBJ1-4, the V gene TRBV2; D perhaps matches TRBD1 (5 bases). V lost 4 bases and J lost 7, with 16 bases in between. The germline V gene has CDR1 SNHLY and CDR2 FYNNEI. The CDR3 covers 15 residues. The CDR3 loop is CASSGGAGSGEKLFF. The DNA of the CDR3 is TGTGCCAGCAGTGGTGGGGCAGGGTCGGGTGAAAAACTGTTTTTT.

The chain combines TRBV5-1 with TRBJ1-2; TRBD1 aligns across 8 bases. The CDR3 extends over 16 amino acids. The germline CDR1 and CDR2 sequences are SGHRS and YFSETQ. Trimming cost V 5 bases and J 8 bases; bases outside gene matches: 17. The DNA for the CDR3 is TGCGCCAGCAGTCCCAACCCCGGACAGGGTGGCCTCGGCTACACCTTC. As protein: CASSPNPGQGGLGYTF.

This clonotype was seen a handful of times. The gene calls are TRBV2 and TRBJ1-3, with 10 positions matching TRBD1. This CDR3 has 19 residues. Trimming removed 6 bases from V and 1 base from J; junction bases left unmatched: 15. Germline CDR1 is SNHLY and CDR2 is FYNNEI. CDR3 sequence reads: CASRGGQGGDPRSGNTIYF. The CDR3 DNA reads as TGTGCCAGCAGAGGAGGACAGGGGGGGGATCCAAGATCTGGAAACACCATATATTTT.

CDR3 sequence: CASSSLDVNTEAFF. The CDR3 DNA is TGTGCCAGCAGCTCCCTGGACGTAAACACTGAAGCTTTCTTT. This rearrangement joins TRBV7-9 to TRBJ1-1; D uncertain. Trimming shortened V by 4 bases and J by 2 bases, and 11 bases separated the two germline ends. Germline CDR1 SEHNR, CDR2 FQNEAQ (reference sequence). CDR3 size: 14 residues.

CDR3 in amino acids: CSAGILAKNIQYF. CDR3 in DNA: TGCAGTGCTGGGATTCTAGCCAAAAACATTCAGTACTTC. The chain is built from TRBV20-1 and TRBJ2-4; D gene uncertain. This CDR3 is built from 13 residues. Germline V gene lookup returns CDR1 DFQATT and CDR2 SNEGSKA (reference sequence). V lost 5 bases to trimming and J lost 0 bases, with 8 bases between them.

This chain links TRBV7-2 with TRBJ2-3; 8 bases fit TRBD2. V shed 2 bases, J shed 3 bases, and the junction held 4 bases outside the gene matches. The CDR3 has 15 amino acids. Germline V gene sequence: CDR1 SGHTA, CDR2 FQGNSA. The CDR3 bases are TGTGCCAGCAGCTTATACGGGGGGGCGACAGATACGCAGTATTTT. Translating gives CASSLYGGATDTQYF.

Written as DNA, the CDR3 is TGTGCCAGCAGCGTAGATGCCTCAGGGGTTGAAAAACTGTTTTTT. It specifies CASSVDASGVEKLFF. The chain joins TRBV9 to TRBJ1-4; possible D gene TRBD1, 6 bases. The V and J ends lost 0 bases and 7 bases respectively, with 13 bases between them. The CDR3 sequence is 15 residues long. CDR1 and CDR2 from the germline V gene are SGDLS and YYNGEE.

The table lists this clonotype with a few counts. The junction departs from germline at one end; a sequencing error may be responsible. This chain joins TRBV12-3 or TRBV12-4 and TRBJ1-1; D gene uncertain. The CDR3 loop spans 15 amino acids. Here the CDR3 reads CASSPGGGKNAEAFF. The CDR3 DNA sequence: TGTGCCAGCAGTCCCGGAGGAGGAAAGAACGCTGAAGCTTTCTTT.

This clonotype was counted only a few times. This chain links TRBV5-6 with TRBJ1-6; tentative D call: TRBD1 (5 bases). Germline lookup yields CDR1 SGHDT and CDR2 YYEEEE. This CDR3 spans 15 amino acids. Trimming cost V 4 bases and J 8 bases, with 16 bases left between them. The CDR3 nucleotides read TGTGCCAGCAGCGCGCTGGGCAGGGCGGATTCACCCCTCCACTTT. It is translated as CASSALGRADSPLHF. Full variable domain (rest looked up from reference TRBV5-6 and TRBJ1-6): DAGVTQSPTHLIKTRGQQVTLRCSPKSGHDTVSWYQQALGQGPQFIFQYYEEEERQRGNFPDRFSGHQFPNYSSELNVNALLLGDSALYLCASSALGRADSPLHFGNGTRLTVT.

The chain recombines TRBV4-3 with TRBJ1-6; D gene uncertain. Trimming removed 0 bases from V and 0 bases from J, with 12 bases in between. CDR1 and CDR2 (germline): LGHNA, YSLEER. CDR3 length: 18 residues. The CDR3, as DNA: TGCGCCAGCAGCCAAGATCGGCCGTCGAGCTCCTATAATTCACCCCTCCACTTT. It specifies CASSQDRPSSSYNSPLHF.

This clonotype has only a few counts. This sequence joins TRBV7-9 and TRBJ1-2; D possibly corresponds to TRBD1 (5 bases). This CDR3 has 13 amino acids. From germline, CDR1 is SEHNR and CDR2 FQNEAQ (reference sequence). The V gene lost 5 bases and the J gene lost 2 bases, with 9 bases spanning the gap. CDR3 sequence reads: CASSRPGNYGYTF. As DNA, the CDR3 is TGTGCCAGCAGCCGTCCAGGGAACTATGGCTACACCTTC. Together with reference TRBV7-9 and TRBJ1-2, the CDR3 gives the full variable domain: DTGVSQNPRHKITKRGQNVTFRCDPISEHNRLYWYRQTLGQGPEFLTYFQNEAQLEKSRLLSDRFSAERPKGSFSTLEIQRTEQGDSAMYLCASSRPGNYGYTFGSGTRLTVV.

This chain connects TRBV10-3 to TRBJ2-7, with D possibly being TRBD1 (6 bases). From germline, CDR1 is ENHRY and CDR2 SYGVKD. This CDR3 comprises 15 residues. The germline V and J ends were trimmed by 0 bases and 4 bases, with 13 bases remaining between them. This CDR3 is CAISESSRGRYEQYF. CDR3 bases: TGTGCCATCAGTGAGTCTTCCAGGGGCCGATACGAGCAGTACTTC.

This clonotype was seen more than once but under ten times. The J gene is TRBJ2-3, the V gene TRBV7-2; maybe TRBD1 (6 bases). V was pared by 10 bases and J by 5 bases, with 19 bases between. Per germline, CDR1 SGHTA and CDR2 FQGNSA. The CDR3 totals 14 residues. The CDR3 here is CAKTRIQGRDTQYF. The CDR3 DNA reads as TGTGCCAAGACCAGGATCCAGGGGAGAGATACGCAGTATTTT.

The rearrangement joins TRBV12-3 or TRBV12-4 to TRBJ1-2; D call uncertain. Trimming shortened V by 5 bases and J by 9 bases, and 16 bases separated the two germline ends. The CDR3 contains 13 residues. CDR3 residues: CASSPRRAVSYTF. CDR3 sequence (DNA): TGTGCCAGCAGTCCCCGGAGGGCTGTGAGCTACACCTTC.

The chain uses TRBV10-3 and TRBJ2-7; weak D call: TRBD2 (6 bases). CDR1 and CDR2 from the germline V gene are ENHRY and SYGVKD. This CDR3 spans 14 amino acids. The ends were cut back, 1 base at V and 2 bases at J, with 9 bases in the middle. The chain's CDR3 is CAISELWGAYEQYF. The CDR3 nucleotides read TGTGCCATCAGTGAGTTGTGGGGGGCCTACGAGCAGTACTTC.

The CDR3 nucleotides are TGTGCCAGCAGCCAAACAATTCACACTGAAGCTTTCTTT. It codes for CASSQTIHTEAFF. The chain employs TRBV14 and TRBJ1-1, with D unresolved. CDR3 size: 13 residues. V lost 2 bases and J lost 3, with 7 bases in between. CDR1 SGHDN and CDR2 FVKESK come from the germline V gene.

V is TRBV7-2 and J is TRBJ1-2; no firm D call. This CDR3 spans 12 amino acids. Germline CDR1 reads SGHTA; CDR2 reads FQGNSA. V lost 5 bases and J 10 bases, leaving 14 bases between the germline ends. The CDR3 DNA sequence: TGTGCCAGCAGCCTCACAAACCGGGACTACACCTTC. The encoded protein is CASSLTNRDYTF. Full variable domain (outside the CDR3, taken from reference TRBV7-2 and TRBJ1-2): GAGVSQSPSNKVTEKGKDVELRCDPISGHTALYWYRQSLGQGLEFLIYFQGNSAPDKSGLPSDRFSAERTGGSVSTLTIQRTQQEDSAVYLCASSLTNRDYTFGSGTRLTVV.

The chain joins TRBV7-2 to TRBJ1-2; D not certain. CDR1 and CDR2 (germline): SGHTA, FQGNSA. V shed 2 bases and J shed 5 bases, with 12 bases lying between them. The CDR3 runs to 14 residues. The CDR3 bases are TGTGCCAGCAGCTTATCGACAAGGCAGTATGGCTACACCTTC. This translates into CASSLSTRQYGYTF.

In this sample, this clonotype turned up once. The genes are TRBV11-2 and TRBJ2-1; no definite D call. The CDR3 consists of 13 residues. Trimming stripped 1 base from V and 10 bases from J, with 11 bases between. Germline V gives CDR1 SGHAT, CDR2 FQNNGV. The CDR3 DNA reads as TGTGCCAGCAGCTTAGTACCACCTCGGGAGCAGTTCTTC. Its translation: CASSLVPPREQFF.

This chain links TRBV29-1 with TRBJ2-1, with 13 bases identical to TRBD2. Trimming removed 6 bases from V and 5 bases from J; junction bases left unmatched: 7. Germline V lookup: CDR1 SQVTM, CDR2 ANQGSEA. The CDR3 spans 15 residues. The CDR3 loop is CSVPGTSGTDNEQFF. As DNA, the CDR3 is TGCAGCGTACCTGGGACTAGCGGGACCGACAATGAGCAGTTCTTC.

The chain recombines TRBV7-8 with TRBJ2-5, with D perhaps being TRBD1 or TRBD2 (5 bases each). Matching the DNA end better, TRBJ2-7 makes the J call doubtful. The CDR3 runs 15 residues. From germline, CDR1 is SGHVS and CDR2 FQNEAQ. CDR3 sequence reads: CASSLAKGTMDEQYF. The CDR3 nucleotides are TGTGCCAGCAGCTTAGCCAAGGGGACGATGGACGAGCAGTACTTC.

The genes are TRBV7-2 and TRBJ2-5; D is perhaps TRBD1 or TRBD2 (5 bases each). The J call is in doubt because the DNA end fits TRBJ2-1 better. The CDR3 totals 14 residues. Germline V CDR1 and CDR2: SGHTA, FQGNSA. The CDR3 is CASSLGGKINEQFF. Here the CDR3 DNA reads TGTGCCAGCAGCTTAGGGGGGAAGATCAATGAGCAGTTCTTC.

The chain employs TRBV3-1 and TRBJ2-5, with D unresolved. Germline V CDR1 and CDR2: LGHDT, YNNKEL (reference sequence). The CDR3 loop spans 14 amino acids. Trimming took 0 bases from V and 1 from J, leaving 6 bases between them. CDR3 sequence: CASSQDAVQETQYF. The DNA of the CDR3 is TGTGCCAGCAGCCAAGACGCGGTCCAAGAGACCCAGTACTTC.

This clonotype has just a few counts. The chain uses TRBV21-1 and TRBJ2-1; the table's D gene call, TRBD2, was not cross checked with the DNA. TRBV21-1 is a pseudogene segment. There are 16 residues in the CDR3. CDR3 residues: CASSKLMGGRNNEQFF. In nucleotides, the CDR3 is TGTGCCAGCAGCAAGCTAATGGGGGGGAGGAACAATGAGCAGTTCTTC.